A single sample is the source of the 18 T cell receptor beta chains below, sequenced in a study of OX40 agonist ivuxolimab in advanced cancers. Sequenced by immunoSEQ multiplex PCR; TCRdb stores in-frame clones only, minus some. Seen here are under 65,000 clones, approximately 93% observed once, and the top ten hold over 10%. This sample comprised CD4+ or CD8+ T cells sorted from blood, obtained in a trial of the OX40 agonist ivuxolimab. These receptors all stem from an adult with an advanced solid tumor such as melanoma, head and neck, liver or kidney cancer.

This clone was found a few times. V gene TRBV21-1 combines with J gene TRBJ2-7; the DNA was not compared with TRBD1, the D call given in the table. TRBV21-1 is a documented pseudogene. The CDR3 runs 12 residues. CDR3 sequence (DNA): TGTGCCAGGGTCCGGGACAGCTACGAGCAGTACTTC. Protein sequence: CARVRDSYEQYF.

The chain is built from TRBV29-1 and TRBJ2-1; 10 positions agree with TRBD1. Germline V gene sequence: CDR1 SQVTM, CDR2 ANQGSEA. This CDR3 region has 15 residues. The trim removed 6 bases at V and 4 bases at J, leaving 9 bases unmatched. For the CDR3, the DNA is TGCAGCGTGGGACAGGGGACGGTCCGGTACAATGAGCAGTTCTTC. Amino acid sequence: CSVGQGTVRYNEQFF.

V and J are TRBV7-3 and TRBJ1-2; 9 bases map to TRBD1. The CDR3 loop spans 15 amino acids. Germline loops: CDR1 SGHTA, CDR2 FQGTGA. The V and J ends lost 0 bases and 4 bases, in that order; junction bases with no gene match: 3. The CDR3, as DNA: TGTGCCAGCAGCTTAACAGGGGACAGGGTCTATGGCTACACCTTC. Translation: CASSLTGDRVYGYTF.

The V gene is TRBV5-4, the J gene TRBJ1-6; 7 bases agree with TRBD1. The CDR3 runs to 16 residues. J was trimmed by 5 bases and V by 4 bases; bases with no gene match: 9. Germline V gene lookup returns CDR1 SGHNT and CDR2 YYREEE (reference sequence). DNA of the CDR3: TGTGCCAGCAGCGGAGGGGCCGGGACAGATAATTCACCCCTCCACTTT. Protein: CASSGGAGTDNSPLHF.

The CDR3: CASSKVHDRDPNSNQPQHF. Here the CDR3 DNA reads TGTGCCAGCAGCAAAGTTCATGACAGGGACCCTAATAGCAATCAGCCCCAGCATTTT. The rearrangement links TRBV21-1 to TRBJ1-5; TRBD1, as called in the table, went unchecked against the DNA. TRBV21-1 is recorded as a pseudogene. The CDR3 sequence is 19 residues long.

This clone was seen a handful of times. The V gene is TRBV11-2, the J gene TRBJ2-4; TRBD1 is a possible D gene (6 bases). Trimming removed 1 base from V and 5 bases from J, with 9 bases in between. The germline CDR1 and CDR2 sequences are SGHAT and FQNNGV. CDR3 length: 14 residues. CDR3 sequence (DNA): TGTGCCAGCAGCTTAGTTTGGACAGAAAACATTCAGTACTTC. Translation: CASSLVWTENIQYF. The whole variable domain, remainder taken from reference TRBV11-2 and TRBJ2-4, is EAGVAQSPRYKIIEKRQSVAFWCNPISGHATLYWYQQILGQGPKLLIQFQNNGVVDDSQLPKDRFSAERLKGVDSTLKIQPAKLEDSAVYLCASSLVWTENIQYFGAGTRLSVL.

This rearrangement joins TRBV5-4 to TRBJ2-7; 9 bases align to TRBD2. The J segment lost 4 bases and the V segment lost 4 bases, leaving 12 bases of the junction unmatched. CDR3 size: 16 residues. From germline, CDR1 is SGHNT and CDR2 YYREEE (reference sequence). In nucleotides, the CDR3 is TGTGCCAGCAGCCGCGGGGGGGACAGTCTAGGTTACGAGCAGTACTTC. This encodes CASSRGGDSLGYEQYF.

This chain joins TRBV4-1 and TRBJ2-5; no firm D call. The V end lost 0 bases, the J end lost 3 bases, and 11 bases lay between the germline ends. Germline loops: CDR1 MGHRA, CDR2 YSYEKL. The CDR3 totals 15 residues. DNA of the CDR3: TGCGCCAGCAGCCAAGACATAGTACGTAAAGAGACCCAGTACTTC. Protein sequence: CASSQDIVRKETQYF.

The CDR3 sequence is CASNGGPSYEQYF. CDR3 nucleotides: TGTGCCAGCAACGGGGGGCCTTCCTACGAGCAGTACTTC. The chain joins TRBV28 to TRBJ2-7; weak D call: TRBD2 (7 bases). Germline loops: CDR1 MDHEN, CDR2 SYDVKM. Trimming pared 7 bases from V and 1 base from J, leaving 11 bases between. The CDR3 extends over 13 amino acids.

V is TRBV7-9 and J is TRBJ2-1; no reliable D call. The CDR3 sequence is 13 residues long. Germline V gene lookup returns CDR1 SEHNR and CDR2 FQNEAQ (reference sequence). Trimming took 1 base from V and 5 from J, leaving 6 bases between them. Written as DNA, the CDR3 is TGTGCCAGCAGCTTAGTTGGTGACAATGAGCAGTTCTTC. It translates to CASSLVGDNEQFF.

The chain carries TRBV6-1 and TRBJ2-3, with 7 bases matching TRBD2. The germline V gene encodes CDR1 MNHNS and CDR2 SASEGT. V lost 2 bases and J lost 1; bases outside the gene matches: 3. The CDR3 extends over 15 amino acids. CDR3 protein: CASSEYLAGTDTQYF. As DNA, the CDR3 is TGTGCCAGCAGTGAATATCTAGCGGGCACAGATACGCAGTATTTT.

The chain joins TRBV5-1 to TRBJ2-7; no clear D gene. Trimming shortened V by 0 bases and J by 0 bases, and 10 bases separated the two germline ends. The germline gives CDR1 SGHRS, CDR2 YFSETQ. The CDR3 has 15 amino acids. This CDR3 reads CASSLGGLDSYEQYF. The CDR3, as DNA: TGCGCCAGCAGCTTGGGCGGCTTAGACTCCTACGAGCAGTACTTC.

In its sample, this clone was seen once. This chain uses TRBV23-1 with TRBJ1-4; 7 bases agree with TRBD1. TRBV23-1 is sorted into the ORF group, with uncertain function. After removal of 0 bases from V and 0 bases from J, the junction contained 10 bases not matched to a gene. The CDR3 runs 19 residues. The CDR3 loop is CASSQSRGPAGATNEKLFF. For the CDR3, the DNA is TGCGCCAGCAGTCAATCAAGGGGGCCCGCCGGGGCAACTAATGAAAAACTGTTTTTT.

The rearrangement links TRBV14 to TRBJ2-7; D gene unclear. This CDR3 contains 14 residues. CDR1 and CDR2 (germline): SGHDN, FVKESK. V was trimmed by 4 bases and J by 2 bases, leaving 12 bases between them. CDR3 sequence: CASSRSEAPYEQYF. The CDR3 region has the DNA TGTGCCAGCAGCCGATCAGAAGCGCCCTACGAGCAGTACTTC.

The V and J genes are TRBV7-2 and TRBJ2-5; a weak D match, TRBD2 (5 bases). CDR1 is SGHTA, CDR2 FQGNSA, per germline. With 6 bases removed from V and 7 bases from J, the gap between germline ends came to 18 bases. CDR3 length: 14 residues. CDR3 amino acids: CASSLRGFPPTQYF. CDR3 sequence (DNA): TGTGCCAGCAGTCTTCGAGGGTTTCCGCCGACCCAGTACTTC.

This chain connects TRBV13 to TRBJ2-2; unclear D gene. This CDR3 is built from 13 residues. Germline CDR1 and CDR2: PRHDT and FYEKMQ (reference sequence). V was cut by 1 base and J by 2 bases, with 2 bases left in between. The CDR3 coding sequence is TGTGCCAGCAGCTTAGTTAACACCGGGGAGCTGTTTTTT. This sequence encodes CASSLVNTGELFF.

The chain employs TRBV9 and TRBJ2-5; 7 nucleotides agree with TRBD1. Trimming at V came to 2 bases and at J to 8 bases, leaving 9 bases not matched to a gene. The CDR3 spans 14 residues. The germline CDR1 and CDR2 sequences are SGDLS and YYNGEE. CDR3 DNA sequence: TGTGCCAGCAGCGTGAGCCGGACAGGACCAACCCAGTACTTC. Translating gives CASSVSRTGPTQYF.

J is TRBJ1-6 and V is TRBV6-1; TRBD1 matches at 7 bases. Germline V gene data show CDR1 as MNHNS and CDR2 as SASEGT. V lost 2 bases and J lost 9; bases outside the gene matches: 4. The CDR3 has 14 residues. The CDR3 spells CASSEQGGISPLHF. The CDR3 region has the DNA TGTGCCAGCAGTGAACAGGGGGGGATTTCACCCCTCCACTTT.